This T cell receptor (beta chain) was identified during a study of cytomegalovirus exposure and HLA in healthy donors. Findings and caveats of the study: Sequencing likely caused a cluster of highly shared sequence variants. In a later analysis, HLA-associated beta chains showed higher expansion and lower generation probabilities than comparable chains. Of the V segments, some could not be distinguished, including TRBV6-2 and TRBV6-3, and were excluded.

Notes on this clone: Its target is unknown.

The study ran its PCR with 60 Vbeta and 13 Jbeta primers. Libraries were prepared by immunoSEQ multiplex PCR; TCRdb keeps only in-frame clonotypes and omits some of them. This sample yields 150,000 to 200,000 clones, of which around 80% are seen a single time; approximately 0.69% belongs to the top ten. Per the germline V gene, CDR1 is SGHRS and CDR2 is YFSETQ. J lost 1 base, V lost 5 bases, and 5 bases had no gene match. This CDR3 is 15 amino acids long. This TCR was recovered from a middle-aged woman in good health and CMV-seronegative. Sequencing was performed on PBMCs. The chain combines TRBV5-1 with TRBJ2-1, with 8 bases aligning to TRBD2. In DNA, the CDR3 is TGCGCCAGCAGACCGGCGGGGGGATCCTACAATGAGCAGTTCTTC. Its protein product is CASRPAGGSYNEQFF.